The 2 T cell receptor beta chains reported below all come from one sample, sequenced in a study of blood T cell repertoires in COVID-19 (dated by TCRdb to 2018 to 2020). Libraries came from the immunoSEQ multiplex PCR assay. TCRdb limited this immuneACCESS table to in-frame rearrangements with V and J called. A share of clones is missing; checked studies link under half to unresolved V genes, and the rest is unexplained. The sample table shows 110,000 or so clones, and over 60% are seen once. Approximately 7.9% of the sample is taken by the ten largest. The sample consisted of peripheral blood. The receptors here all came from a human donor in a cohort sampled during active COVID-19.

This chain links TRBV6-5 with TRBJ1-2; D not certain. The CDR3 is 13 amino acids. Germline assignment: CDR1 MNHEY and CDR2 SVGAGI. V was cut by 0 bases and J by 4 bases, with 6 bases left in between. The DNA of the CDR3 is TGTGCCAGCAGTTACTCAAGAGGCTATGGCTACACCTTC. Translating it yields CASSYSRGYGYTF.

J is TRBJ2-1 and V is TRBV6-5; D remains ambiguous. Trimming removed 0 bases at V and 3 bases at J, with 9 bases between. Germline CDR1 is MNHEY and CDR2 is SVGAGI. This CDR3 has 15 amino acids. CDR3 nucleotide sequence: TGTGCCAGCAGTTACTCGATAGCTCACTACAATGAGCAGTTCTTC. Residues: CASSYSIAHYNEQFF.